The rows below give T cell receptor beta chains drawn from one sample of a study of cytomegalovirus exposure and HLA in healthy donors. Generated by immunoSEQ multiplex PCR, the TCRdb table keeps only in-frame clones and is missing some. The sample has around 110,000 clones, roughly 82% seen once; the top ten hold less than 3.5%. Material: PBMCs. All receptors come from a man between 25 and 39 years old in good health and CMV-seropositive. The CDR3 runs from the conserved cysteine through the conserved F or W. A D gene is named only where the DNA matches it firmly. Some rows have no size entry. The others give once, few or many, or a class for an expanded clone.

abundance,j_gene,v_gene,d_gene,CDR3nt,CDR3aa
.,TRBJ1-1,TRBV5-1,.,TGCGCCAGCAGCTCGCAGACAGGGAACACTGAAGCTTTCTTT,CASSSQTGNTEAFF
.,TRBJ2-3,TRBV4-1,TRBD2,TGCGCCAGCAGCCTCAGACTAGCGGGAAGCACAGATACGCAGTATTTT,CASSLRLAGSTDTQYF
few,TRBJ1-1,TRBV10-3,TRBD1,TGTGCCATCAGCCGACAGGGATCAGCTGAAGCTTTCTTT,CAISRQGSAEAFF
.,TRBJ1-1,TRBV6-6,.,TGTGCCAGCAGTTCCCCGACTGGAGTTGACTTT,CASSSPTGVDF
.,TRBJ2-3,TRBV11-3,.,TGTGCCAGCAGCTGGGGGGACGCCCTAGATACGCAGTATTTT,CASSWGDALDTQYF
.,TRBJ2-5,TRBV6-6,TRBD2,TGTGCCAGCAGTTACCCTGAAAGCGGGGCACAAGAGACCCAGTACTTC,CASSYPESGAQETQYF
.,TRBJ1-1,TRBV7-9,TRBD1,TGTGCCAGCAGCTCCGGACAGGGAAGGCCTTCTGCTTTCTTT,CASSSGQGRPSAFF
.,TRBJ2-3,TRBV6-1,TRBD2,TGTGCCAGCAGTGGATACCTAGCGGGGGAAAGCACAGATACGCAGTATTTT,CASSGYLAGESTDTQYF
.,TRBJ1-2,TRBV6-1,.,TGTGCCAGCAGGCACTGGGAGGGTGGCTACACCTTC,CASRHWEGGYTF
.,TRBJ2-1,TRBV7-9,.,TGTGCCAGCAGCCTCCAGAGGCCTGAGCAGTTCTTC,CASSLQRPEQFF
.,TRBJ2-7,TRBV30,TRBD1,TGTGCAACCGGACAGGGGGGCTACGAGCAGTACTTC,CATGQGGYEQYF
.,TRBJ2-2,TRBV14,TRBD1,TGTGCCAGCAGGCCACAGGGGGCGCACACCGGGGAGCTGTTTTTT,CASRPQGAHTGELFF